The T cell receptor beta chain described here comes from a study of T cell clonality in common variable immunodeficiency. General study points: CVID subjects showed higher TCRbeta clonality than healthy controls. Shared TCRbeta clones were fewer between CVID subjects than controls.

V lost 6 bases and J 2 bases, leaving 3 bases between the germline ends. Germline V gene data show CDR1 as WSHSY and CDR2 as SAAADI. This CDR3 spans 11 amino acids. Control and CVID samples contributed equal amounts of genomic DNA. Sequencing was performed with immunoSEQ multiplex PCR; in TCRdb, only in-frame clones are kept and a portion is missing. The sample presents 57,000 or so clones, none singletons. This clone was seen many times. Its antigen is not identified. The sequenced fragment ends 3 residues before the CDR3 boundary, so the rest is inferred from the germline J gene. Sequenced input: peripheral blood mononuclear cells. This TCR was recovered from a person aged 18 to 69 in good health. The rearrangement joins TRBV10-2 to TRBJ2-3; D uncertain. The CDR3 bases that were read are TGCGCCAGCAGCAACACAGATACG. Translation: CASSNTDT. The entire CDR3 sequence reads CASSNTDTQYF.